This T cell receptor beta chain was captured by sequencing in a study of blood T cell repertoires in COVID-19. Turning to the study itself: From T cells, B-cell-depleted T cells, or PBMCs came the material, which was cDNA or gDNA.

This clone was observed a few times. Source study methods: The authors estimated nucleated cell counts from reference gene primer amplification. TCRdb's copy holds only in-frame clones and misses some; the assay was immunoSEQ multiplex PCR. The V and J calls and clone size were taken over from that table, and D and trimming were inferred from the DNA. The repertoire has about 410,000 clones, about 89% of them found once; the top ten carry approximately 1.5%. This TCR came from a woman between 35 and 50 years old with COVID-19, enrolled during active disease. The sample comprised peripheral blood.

The CDR3 loop is CASSEGHERAGGYTF. The CDR3 bases are TGTGCCAGCAGTGAAGGTCACGAGAGGGCGGGTGGCTACACCTTC. The genes are TRBV6-1 and TRBJ1-2; D ambiguous. The CDR3 consists of 15 residues. Germline CDR1 and CDR2: MNHNS and SASEGT. V was shortened by 1 base and J by 7 bases, with 16 bases between the two germline ends.